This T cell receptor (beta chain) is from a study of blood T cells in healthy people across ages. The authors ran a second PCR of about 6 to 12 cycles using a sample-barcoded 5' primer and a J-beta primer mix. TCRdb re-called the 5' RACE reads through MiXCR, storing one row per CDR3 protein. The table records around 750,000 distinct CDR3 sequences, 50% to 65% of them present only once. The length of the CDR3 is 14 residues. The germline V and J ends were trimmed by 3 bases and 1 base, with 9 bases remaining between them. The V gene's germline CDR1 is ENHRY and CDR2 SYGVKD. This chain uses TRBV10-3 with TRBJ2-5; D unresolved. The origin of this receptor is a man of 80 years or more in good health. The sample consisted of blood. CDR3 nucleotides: TGTGCCATCAGTGATTCTAGGACCCAAGAGACCCAGTACTTC. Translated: CAISDSRTQETQYF.